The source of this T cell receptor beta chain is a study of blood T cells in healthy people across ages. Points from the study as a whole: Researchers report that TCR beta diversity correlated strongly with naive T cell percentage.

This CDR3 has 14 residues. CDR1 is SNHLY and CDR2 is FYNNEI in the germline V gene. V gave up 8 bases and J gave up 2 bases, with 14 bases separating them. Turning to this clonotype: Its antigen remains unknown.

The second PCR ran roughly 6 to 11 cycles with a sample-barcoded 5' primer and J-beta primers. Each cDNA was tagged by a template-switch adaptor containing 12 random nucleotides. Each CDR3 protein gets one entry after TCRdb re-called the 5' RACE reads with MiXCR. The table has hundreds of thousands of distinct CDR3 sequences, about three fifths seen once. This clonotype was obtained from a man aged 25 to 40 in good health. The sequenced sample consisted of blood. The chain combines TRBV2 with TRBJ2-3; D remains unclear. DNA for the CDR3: TGTGCCAGCGGTGGTGACGTCGCCACAGATACGCAGTATTTT. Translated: CASGGDVATDTQYF.